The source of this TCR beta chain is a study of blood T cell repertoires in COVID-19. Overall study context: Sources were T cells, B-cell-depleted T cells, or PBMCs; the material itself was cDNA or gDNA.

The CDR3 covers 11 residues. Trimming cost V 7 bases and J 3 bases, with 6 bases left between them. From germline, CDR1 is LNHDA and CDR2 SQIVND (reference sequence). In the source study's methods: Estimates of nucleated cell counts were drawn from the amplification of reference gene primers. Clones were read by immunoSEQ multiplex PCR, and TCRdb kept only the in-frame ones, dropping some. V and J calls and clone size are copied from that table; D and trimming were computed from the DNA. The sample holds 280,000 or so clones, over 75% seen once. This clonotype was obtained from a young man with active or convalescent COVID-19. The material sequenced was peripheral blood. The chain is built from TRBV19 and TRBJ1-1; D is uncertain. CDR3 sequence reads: CASKEYTEAFF. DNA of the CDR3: TGTGCCAGTAAAGAGTACACTGAAGCTTTCTTT.